Listed below are T cell receptor beta chains from one sample, sequenced in a study of radiation and T cells in renal cell carcinoma. Only in-frame clones appear in the TCRdb table, and some are missing; sequencing was by immunoSEQ multiplex PCR. The data hold roughly 100,000 clones, with 75% to 85% observed a single time. This material consisted of blood, taken from a patient whose treatment included radiotherapy and nephrectomy. These receptors came from a man between 60 and 75 years old with renal cell carcinoma. Both conserved end residues are part of each CDR3. Each record gives: CDR3 protein, CDR3 DNA, V gene, D gene, J gene, clone size. A D gene is named only where the DNA matches it firmly. The listing skips clone size in some rows; elsewhere it reads once, few, many or a size class.

CDR3: CASSPETGVRYF
DNA: TGTGCCAGCTCACCAGAGACTGGGGTTCGGTATTTT
V: TRBV18
D: .
J: TRBJ2-3
size: few

CDR3: CASSLGPPNYGNTIYF
DNA: TGTGCCAGCAGCTTAGGCCCTCCAAACTATGGAAACACCATATATTTT
V: TRBV13
D: .
J: TRBJ1-3
size: .

CDR3: CASSTLVNGNTIYF
DNA: TGTGCCAGCAGCACTCTCGTAAACGGAAACACCATATATTTT
V: TRBV5-5
D: .
J: TRBJ1-3
size: .

CDR3: CASSFSGQSNEKLFF
DNA: TGTGCCAGCAGTTTCTCGGGACAGTCTAATGAAAAACTGTTTTTT
V: TRBV28
D: TRBD1
J: TRBJ1-4
size: .

CDR3: CASSSGRGQINTEAFF
DNA: TGCGCCAGCAGCTCGGGGAGGGGACAGATTAACACTGAAGCTTTCTTT
V: TRBV5-1
D: TRBD1
J: TRBJ1-1
size: .

CDR3: CASSSNPGLADYNEQFF
DNA: TGTGCCAGCAGCTCGAACCCGGGGCTAGCGGACTACAATGAGCAGTTCTTC
V: TRBV7-8
D: TRBD2
J: TRBJ2-1
size: once

CDR3: CASSFPWESTDTQYF
DNA: TGTGCCAGCAGTTTCCCCTGGGAGAGCACAGATACGCAGTATTTT
V: TRBV28
D: .
J: TRBJ2-3
size: few

CDR3: CASSTRPGVYGYTF
DNA: TGTGCCAGCAGTACCCGCCCAGGCGTATATGGCTACACCTTC
V: TRBV27
D: .
J: TRBJ1-2
size: .

CDR3: CAGSRETYEKLFF
DNA: TGCGCCGGCTCTAGGGAAACCTATGAAAAACTGTTTTTT
V: TRBV23-1
D: .
J: TRBJ1-4
size: .

CDR3: CASSPLAAPLYEQYF
DNA: TGTGCCAGCAGCCCACTAGCGGCGCCACTCTACGAGCAGTACTTC
V: TRBV7-3
D: TRBD2
J: TRBJ2-7
size: once

CDR3: CASSQADDQGELFF
DNA: TGTGCCAGCAGCCAGGCTGACGACCAAGGGGAGCTGTTTTTT
V: TRBV4-2
D: .
J: TRBJ2-2
size: .